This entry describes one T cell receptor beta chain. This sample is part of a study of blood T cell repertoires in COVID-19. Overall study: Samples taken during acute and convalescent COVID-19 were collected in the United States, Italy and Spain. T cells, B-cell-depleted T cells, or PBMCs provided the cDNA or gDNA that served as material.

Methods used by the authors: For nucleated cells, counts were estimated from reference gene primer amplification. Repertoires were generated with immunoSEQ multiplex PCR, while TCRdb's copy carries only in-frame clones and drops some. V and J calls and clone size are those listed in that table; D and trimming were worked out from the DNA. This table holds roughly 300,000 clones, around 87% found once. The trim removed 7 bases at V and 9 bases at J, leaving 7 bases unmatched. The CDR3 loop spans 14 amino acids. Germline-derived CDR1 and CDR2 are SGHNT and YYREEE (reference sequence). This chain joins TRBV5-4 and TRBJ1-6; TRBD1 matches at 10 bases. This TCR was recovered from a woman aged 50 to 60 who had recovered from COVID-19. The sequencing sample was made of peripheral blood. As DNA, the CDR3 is TGTGCCAGCTGGACAGGGGGAGGTGGTTCACCCCTCCACTTT. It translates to CASWTGGGGSPLHF.